The 24 T cell receptor beta chains below come from one sample, sequenced in a study of blood T cell repertoires in COVID-19 (dated by TCRdb to between 2020 and 2021). The library was made by the immunoSEQ multiplex PCR assay. What TCRdb holds here is the immuneACCESS table cut down to in-frame rearrangements. Part of the clones is not present; checked against another copy, under half of the missing clones reflect an unresolved V gene, and the others are unexplained. Recorded for this sample are 200,000 to 250,000 clones; 89% of them occurred a single time. The ten biggest clones cover around 4.8% of the sample. Source material: peripheral blood. These TCRs come from a woman aged 40 to 49 with acute or convalescent COVID-19.

V is TRBV5-4 and J is TRBJ1-4, with TRBD1 identical over 10 bases. CDR3 length: 14 amino acids. The germline V gene encodes CDR1 SGHNT and CDR2 YYREEE (reference sequence). V gave up 7 bases and J gave up 6 bases; unmatched junction bases: 6. The CDR3 coding sequence is TGTGCCAGCGGCACCGGGACAGGGGATGAAAAACTGTTTTTT. Protein sequence: CASGTGTGDEKLFF.

V gene TRBV4-2 combines with J gene TRBJ2-3; no reliable D call. V lost 1 base, J lost 4 bases, and 9 bases lay in between. Germline V gene data show CDR1 as LGHNA and CDR2 as YNFKEQ. This CDR3 contains 14 residues. The CDR3 loop is CASSQGASSDTQYF. The CDR3 DNA sequence: TGTGCCAGCAGCCAAGGAGCCTCTTCAGATACGCAGTATTTT.

Only a few counts were recorded for this clone. V and J are TRBV3-1 (or the pseudogene TRBV3-2) and TRBJ1-1; possible D gene TRBD1, 5 bases. This CDR3 has 15 residues. Trimming shortened V by 1 base and J by 2 bases, and 11 bases separated the two germline ends. The V gene's germline CDR1 is LGHDT and CDR2 YNNKEL (reference sequence). CDR3 sequence: CASSQGGGINTEAFF. Here the CDR3 DNA reads TGTGCCAGCAGCCAAGGGGGGGGGATTAACACTGAAGCTTTCTTT.

The CDR3 loop is CASSSRPSTGIAEGNTIYF. The CDR3 DNA follows: TGTGCCAGCAGCTCGCGACCGTCGACAGGGATCGCCGAGGGAAACACCATATATTTT. J is TRBJ1-3 and V is TRBV11-2; 7 nucleotides align to TRBD1. The V segment lost 4 bases and the J segment 4 bases; nucleotides outside the gene matches: 19. The CDR3 sequence is 19 residues long. Germline CDR1 is SGHAT and CDR2 is FQNNGV. Filled out from reference TRBV11-2 and TRBJ1-3, the complete variable domain reads EAGVAQSPRYKIIEKRQSVAFWCNPISGHATLYWYQQILGQGPKLLIQFQNNGVVDDSQLPKDRFSAERLKGVDSTLKIQPAKLEDSAVYLCASSSRPSTGIAEGNTIYFGEGSWLTVV.

The chain recombines TRBV24-1 with TRBJ1-1; 9 positions agree with TRBD1. The CDR3 runs 17 residues. V shed 3 bases and J 4 bases; nucleotides not matched to a gene: 11. Germline V CDR1 and CDR2: KGHDR, SFDVKD. For the CDR3, the DNA is TGTGCCACCAGTGATCAAAGACAGGGGGTAAGGAGCACTGAAGCTTTCTTT. As protein: CATSDQRQGVRSTEAFF.

The chain combines TRBV12-3 or TRBV12-4 with TRBJ2-7; the D is unclear. V was clipped by 6 bases and J by 2 bases, with 5 bases between them. The CDR3 loop spans 11 amino acids. CDR3 in amino acids: CASSPTYEQYV. The CDR3 nucleotides read TGTGCCAGCAGCCCTACCTACGAGCAGTACGTC.

The V and J genes are TRBV4-1 and TRBJ1-1; TRBD1 is a possible D gene (5 bases). Deletions cut 0 bases from V and 4 bases from J, with 9 bases between. CDR3 length: 14 amino acids. Per the germline V gene, CDR1 is MGHRA and CDR2 is YSYEKL. CDR3 DNA sequence: TGCGCCAGCAGCCAAGATTACGGGGGCACTGAAGCTTTCTTT. It encodes CASSQDYGGTEAFF.

This clone was found a few times. The chain recombines TRBV5-1 with TRBJ1-2; TRBD1 agrees at 7 bases. Trimming at V came to 5 bases and at J to 7 bases, leaving 11 bases not matched to a gene. Per germline, CDR1 SGHRS and CDR2 YFSETQ. The CDR3 spans 14 residues. In DNA, the CDR3 is TGCGCCAGCAGTATAAGACAGGGAATTCTTGGCTACACCTTC. Encoded protein: CASSIRQGILGYTF.

The CDR3 coding sequence is TGTGCCAGCACCTATGGAGGACTAGCCCTTCGGGCGAACACCGGGGAGCTGTTTTTT. This translates into CASTYGGLALRANTGELFF. The genes are TRBV11-2 and TRBJ2-2; the match to TRBD2 covers 8 bases. The CDR3 is made up of 19 amino acids. Germline-derived CDR1 and CDR2 are SGHAT and FQNNGV. V dropped 7 bases and J dropped 0; count of bases not matched to a gene: 16. Full variable domain (outside the CDR3, taken from reference TRBV11-2 and TRBJ2-2): EAGVAQSPRYKIIEKRQSVAFWCNPISGHATLYWYQQILGQGPKLLIQFQNNGVVDDSQLPKDRFSAERLKGVDSTLKIQPAKLEDSAVYLCASTYGGLALRANTGELFFGEGSRLTVL.

The V and J genes are TRBV28 and TRBJ1-6; D is unresolved. CDR1 and CDR2 from the germline V gene are MDHEN and SYDVKM. The CDR3 consists of 11 residues. V lost 3 bases to trimming and J lost 10 bases, with 4 bases between them. Here the CDR3 reads CASSFRSPLHF. CDR3 nucleotides: TGTGCCAGCAGTTTCCGGTCACCCCTCCACTTT.

The chain employs TRBV5-1 and TRBJ2-2, with D perhaps matching TRBD1 (6 bases). This CDR3 is built from 16 residues. Trimming cost V 1 base and J 2 bases, with 12 bases left between them. Per the germline V gene, CDR1 is SGHRS and CDR2 is YFSETQ. Here the CDR3 reads CASSLFGQINTGELFF. The CDR3 DNA is TGCGCCAGCAGCTTGTTTGGACAGATTAACACCGGGGAGCTGTTTTTT.

This chain joins TRBV5-1 and TRBJ2-3; D is perhaps TRBD2 (7 bases). Germline CDR1 reads SGHRS; CDR2 reads YFSETQ. The CDR3 consists of 14 residues. Trimming shortened V by 0 bases and J by 6 bases, and 11 bases separated the two germline ends. CDR3 residues: CASSLAGGSDTQYF. The CDR3 bases are TGCGCCAGCAGCTTGGCGGGGGGCTCTGATACGCAGTATTTT.

The chain has TRBV9 and TRBJ1-3; 8 nucleotides align to TRBD1. CDR3 size: 13 residues. Looked up from germline, CDR1 is SGDLS and CDR2 is YYNGEE. Germline trimming cut 3 bases from V and 6 bases from J; bases unmatched to any gene: 2. This CDR3 reads CASSETGVNTIYF. Written as DNA, the CDR3 is TGTGCCAGCAGCGAGACAGGGGTAAACACCATATATTTT.

DNA for the CDR3: TGTGCCAGCACCTCCGGGACAGGGGGCTTCCTAAGCTCTGGAAACACCATATATTTT. Its protein product is CASTSGTGGFLSSGNTIYF. The rearrangement links TRBV3-1 (or the pseudogene TRBV3-2) to TRBJ1-3, with TRBD1 matching 12 bases. This CDR3 contains 19 residues. Trimming took 7 bases from V and 0 from J; bases not matched to a gene: 13. Germline CDR1 LGHDT, CDR2 YNNKEL (reference sequence).

The genes are TRBV5-1 and TRBJ2-3; 16 positions agree with TRBD2. Trimming cost V 4 bases and J 5 bases; bases outside gene matches: 7. The CDR3 loop spans 17 amino acids. Germline CDR1 SGHRS, CDR2 YFSETQ. The CDR3 protein is CASSPGTSGGAKDTQYF. Written as DNA, the CDR3 is TGCGCCAGCAGCCCTGGGACTAGCGGGGGGGCCAAAGATACGCAGTATTTT.

This chain's CDR3 is CASSILTQGGDEKLFF. For the CDR3, the DNA is TGTGCCAGTAGTATTTTAACCCAGGGCGGAGATGAAAAACTGTTTTTT. The chain employs TRBV19 and TRBJ1-4, with D maybe TRBD1 (5 bases). The CDR3 runs 16 residues. V was pared by 3 bases and J by 6 bases, with 17 bases between. Germline V gives CDR1 LNHDA, CDR2 SQIVND (reference sequence).

V and J are TRBV5-1 and TRBJ1-1; D remains unclear. There are 13 residues in the CDR3. Trimming took 10 bases from V and 1 from J, leaving 14 bases between them. Germline loops: CDR1 SGHRS, CDR2 YFSETQ. The CDR3 is CAGGPGRNTEAFF. CDR3 bases: TGCGCCGGCGGCCCCGGAAGGAACACTGAAGCTTTCTTT.

The J gene is TRBJ2-1, the V gene TRBV14; D is possibly TRBD1 (5 bases). The CDR3 contains 15 residues. Germline-derived CDR1 and CDR2 are SGHDN and FVKESK. The V and J ends lost 1 base and 6 bases respectively, with 13 bases between them. The CDR3 coding sequence is TGTGCCAGCAGCCAAGGGGCAGGGCCGGCCAATGAGCAGTTCTTC. Translated, it gives CASSQGAGPANEQFF.

V and J are TRBV15 and TRBJ1-2, with a weak D call TRBD1 (5 bases). V gave up 5 bases and J gave up 10 bases, with 11 bases separating them. Germline loops: CDR1 LNHNV, CDR2 YYDKDF (reference sequence). This CDR3 region has 11 residues. CDR3 coding DNA: TGTGCCACCAGCGAGGACACCACCTACACCTTC. Its translation: CATSEDTTYTF.

V and J are TRBV4-1 and TRBJ1-2; 9 bases match TRBD1. Germline lookup yields CDR1 MGHRA and CDR2 YSYEKL. The junction had 6 bases not matched to a gene; V was cut back by 3 bases and J by 4 bases. The CDR3 sequence is 15 residues long. The chain's CDR3 is CASSQPGQGRYGYTF. In DNA, the CDR3 is TGCGCCAGCAGCCAGCCGGGACAGGGCCGCTATGGCTACACCTTC.

V is TRBV7-2 and J is TRBJ1-1; TRBD1 is a possible D gene (6 bases). Trimming took off 5 bases at V and 0 bases at J, with 10 bases between the two ends. Germline CDR1 is SGHTA and CDR2 is FQGNSA. The CDR3 has 14 residues. CDR3 nucleotides: TGTGCCAGCAGCCTAGACAGGCTGAACACTGAAGCTTTCTTT. Protein sequence: CASSLDRLNTEAFF.

The sample holds one count of this clone. This rearrangement joins TRBV10-3 to TRBJ1-1, with a weak D call TRBD1 (5 bases). Germline V lookup: CDR1 ENHRY, CDR2 SYGVKD. V was trimmed by 8 bases and J by 4 bases, leaving 17 bases between them. This CDR3 has 14 residues. The CDR3 loop reads CAIAPVGGATEAFF. The CDR3 coding sequence is TGTGCCATCGCCCCCGTTGGAGGGGCCACTGAAGCTTTCTTT.

The rearrangement links TRBV5-4 to TRBJ1-2; D not resolved. The germline gives CDR1 SGHNT, CDR2 YYREEE (reference sequence). The CDR3 has 12 amino acids. V was pared by 4 bases and J by 8 bases, with 12 bases between. In DNA form, the CDR3 reads TGTGCCAGCAGCCTTCTTTCGGGAGGCTACACCTTC. Protein: CASSLLSGGYTF.

The gene calls are TRBV19 and TRBJ2-2; D unresolved. Germline CDR1 and CDR2: LNHDA and SQIVND (reference sequence). V gave up 6 bases and J gave up 0 bases, with 8 bases separating them. This CDR3 is 14 amino acids long. The CDR3 DNA follows: TGTGCCAGTAGACCAACATCGAACACCGGGGAGCTGTTTTTT. Its protein product is CASRPTSNTGELFF.